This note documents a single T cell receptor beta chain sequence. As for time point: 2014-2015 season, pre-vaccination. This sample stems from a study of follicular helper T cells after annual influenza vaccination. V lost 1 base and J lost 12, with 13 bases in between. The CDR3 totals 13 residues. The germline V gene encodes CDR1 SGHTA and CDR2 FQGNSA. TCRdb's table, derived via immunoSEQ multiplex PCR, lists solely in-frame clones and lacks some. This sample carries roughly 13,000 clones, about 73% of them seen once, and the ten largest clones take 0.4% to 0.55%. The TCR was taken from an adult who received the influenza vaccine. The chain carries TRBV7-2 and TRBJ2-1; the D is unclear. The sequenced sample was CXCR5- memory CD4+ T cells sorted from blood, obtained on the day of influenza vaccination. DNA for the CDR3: TGTGCCAGCAGCTTAGATCTGATAGCAGCGCAGTTCTTC. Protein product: CASSLDLIAAQFF.